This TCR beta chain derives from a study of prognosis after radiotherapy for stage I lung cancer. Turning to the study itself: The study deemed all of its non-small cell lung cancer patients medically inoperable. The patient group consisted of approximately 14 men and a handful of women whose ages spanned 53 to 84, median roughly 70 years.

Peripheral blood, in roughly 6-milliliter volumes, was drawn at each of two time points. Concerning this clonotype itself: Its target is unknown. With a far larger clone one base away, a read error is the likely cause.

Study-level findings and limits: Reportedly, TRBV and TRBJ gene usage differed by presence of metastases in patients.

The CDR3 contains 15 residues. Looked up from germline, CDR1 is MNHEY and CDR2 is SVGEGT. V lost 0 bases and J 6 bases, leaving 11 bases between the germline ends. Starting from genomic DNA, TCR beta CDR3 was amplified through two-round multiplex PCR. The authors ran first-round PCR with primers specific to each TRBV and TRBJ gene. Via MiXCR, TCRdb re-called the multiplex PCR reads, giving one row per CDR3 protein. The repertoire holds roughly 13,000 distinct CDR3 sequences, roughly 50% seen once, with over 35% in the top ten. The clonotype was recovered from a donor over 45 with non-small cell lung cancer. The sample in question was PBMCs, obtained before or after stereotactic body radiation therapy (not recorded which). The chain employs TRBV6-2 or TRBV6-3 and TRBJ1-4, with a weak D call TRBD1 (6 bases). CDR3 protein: CASSYSGAFDEKLFF. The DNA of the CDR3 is TGTGCCAGCAGTTACTCGGGGGCTTTTGATGAAAAACTGTTTTTT.